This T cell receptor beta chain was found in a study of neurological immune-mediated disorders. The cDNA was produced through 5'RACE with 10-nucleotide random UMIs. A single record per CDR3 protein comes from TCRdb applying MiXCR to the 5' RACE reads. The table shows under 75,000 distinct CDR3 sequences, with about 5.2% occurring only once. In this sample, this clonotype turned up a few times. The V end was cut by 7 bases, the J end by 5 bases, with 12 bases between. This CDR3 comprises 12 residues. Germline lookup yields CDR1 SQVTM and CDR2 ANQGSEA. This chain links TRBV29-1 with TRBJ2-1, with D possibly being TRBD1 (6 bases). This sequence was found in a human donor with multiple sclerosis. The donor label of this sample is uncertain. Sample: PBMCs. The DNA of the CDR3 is TGCAGCGCCTGGACAGCGAACAATGAGCAGTTCTTC. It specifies CSAWTANNEQFF.